Listed here is a single T cell receptor (beta chain). Antigen unknown. The CDR3 is 17 residues long. Germline trimming cut 1 base from V and 6 bases from J; bases unmatched to any gene: 4. Germline CDR1 is SNHLY and CDR2 is FYNNEI. Data came from immunoSEQ multiplex PCR; TCRdb stores just in-frame clones and leaves some out. Of hundreds of thousands of clones in the sample, about 96% were seen once. CD8 cells regarded as naive lacked CD45RO, were positively chosen for CCR7, and omitted terminally differentiated effector memory CD45RA+ cells. This sample is part of a study of shared clonotypes between healthy human individuals. Study-level information: The donor group consisted of two women and three men, aged 18 to 49.

Study-wide results and caveats: Among non-shared clonotypes, generation probabilities were lower than among those shared by all four donors.

J is TRBJ2-3 and V is TRBV2; 16 positions agree with TRBD2. Sequenced: naive CD8+ T cells sorted from blood. The source is a man younger than 45 in good health. CDR3 protein: CASSEGGLAGGTDTQYF. The CDR3, as DNA: TGTGCCAGCAGTGAAGGGGGACTAGCGGGAGGGACGGATACGCAGTATTTT.